This TCR beta chain appears in the sequencing data of a study of T cell changes during pregnancy in multiple sclerosis (dated by TCRdb to 2018 to 2020). A note on the overall study: The study looked at changes in the T cell repertoire across pregnancy in women with multiple sclerosis.

The junction carries 22 bases between V and J, which are trimmed by 2 bases and 8 bases respectively. The germline V gene sets CDR1 to SGHTA and CDR2 to FQGNSA. Taken from cysteine to phenylalanine, the CDR3 has 18 residues. Just CDR3 DNA is preserved here, 54 bases in frame from base 1. A remark on this clone: The specificity of this receptor is unknown. Per-nucleotide qualities are absent, and no much larger clonotype sits a single base away.

Library creation used the immunoSEQ multiplex PCR assay. Sourced from immuneACCESS, this table was stored by TCRdb with only in-frame sequences that have V and J called. A share of the clones is absent; for the studies checked, an unresolved V gene accounts for under half, and the remainder has no known explanation. The sample yields about 51,000 clones; roughly 94% were counted once. Just under 0.6% of the sample rests with the top ten. The sequence is built from TRBV7-2 and TRBJ1-6, and the D gene may be TRBD1, 6 bases matching. This TCR was recovered from a female donor with multiple sclerosis, enrolled in a pregnancy study. Specimen: CD4+ T cells from peripheral blood mononuclear cells, collected in the second trimester of pregnancy. The nucleotide sequence is TGTGCCAGCAGCTTATTAGGGGAGAGGGGGTTTAATGATTCACCCCTCCACTTT. Translated, it reads CASSLLGERGFNDSPLHF.